This TCR beta chain was sequenced in a study of T cell responses to AZD1222 COVID-19 vaccine. CDR3 size: 15 residues. The V end was cut by 5 bases, the J end by 3 bases, with 17 bases between. Germline V lookup: CDR1 SEHNR, CDR2 FQNEAQ (reference sequence). Comment on this clone: Its specificity is not known.

Here immunoSEQ multiplex PCR was the method, and the copy in TCRdb shows in-frame clones only, minus some. The sample has 200,000 to 250,000 clones; approximately 94% are singletons. Regarding the study as a whole: Spike-specific TCR breadth and depth both grew after two AZD1222 doses.

This sequence originates from an adult who received the MenACWY meningococcal vaccine as a control. The specimen comprised peripheral blood, sampled 28 days after the second dose of the MenACWY control vaccine. V is TRBV7-9 and J is TRBJ2-7; either TRBD1 or TRBD2 may supply D (5 bases each). The CDR3 here is CASSKSGTVDYEQYF. The CDR3 nucleotides read TGTGCCAGCAGCAAATCCGGGACGGTGGACTACGAGCAGTACTTC.